This is a list of T cell receptor beta chains from one sample in a study of blood T cell repertoires in COVID-19. The data were produced by immunoSEQ multiplex PCR, yet TCRdb's version contains in-frame clones alone and is incomplete. The sample yields about 180,000 clones, about 91% seen once. The sample comprised peripheral blood. These receptors all stem from a woman in her 30s with acute or convalescent COVID-19. CDR3s include the opening cysteine and the closing phenylalanine or tryptophan. A D gene is named only where the DNA matches it firmly. Size tells how often a clone was seen (once, few, many) or the class of an expanded clone, and some rows leave it out.

d_call: TRBD1; v_call: TRBV19; clone_size: -; j_call: TRBJ1-5; cdr3_nt: TGTGCCAGTACTGGGGCAGGGGGCAGTAGCAATCAGCCCCAGCATTTT; cdr3_aa: CASTGAGGSSNQPQHF
d_call: TRBD2; v_call: TRBV11-2; clone_size: -; j_call: TRBJ2-3; cdr3_nt: TGTGCCAGCAGCTTTCTCGCAGGTGGAGGCGGGAGAACAGATACGCAGTATTTT; cdr3_aa: CASSFLAGGGGRTDTQYF
d_call: TRBD1; v_call: TRBV15; clone_size: few; j_call: TRBJ1-2; cdr3_nt: TGTGCCACCAGGGGAAAGGGGGCAGGTGGCTACACCTTC; cdr3_aa: CATRGKGAGGYTF
d_call: TRBD1; v_call: TRBV5-1; clone_size: -; j_call: TRBJ1-2; cdr3_nt: TGCGCCAGCAGCTCAGGGGGATGGTATGGCTACACCTTC; cdr3_aa: CASSSGGWYGYTF
d_call: -; v_call: TRBV6-2/TRBV6-3; clone_size: -; j_call: TRBJ2-2; cdr3_nt: TGTGCCAGCAGCTCCTCGACTAGCACCGGGGAGCTGTTTTTT; cdr3_aa: CASSSSTSTGELFF
d_call: -; v_call: TRBV30; clone_size: -; j_call: TRBJ2-2; cdr3_nt: TGTGCCTGGAGTTATCTTCACGGCGGGGAGCTGTTTTTT; cdr3_aa: CAWSYLHGGELFF
d_call: -; v_call: TRBV18; clone_size: -; j_call: TRBJ2-2; cdr3_nt: TGTGCCAGCTCACCATTGACTGCGAACACCGGGGAGCTGTTTTTT; cdr3_aa: CASSPLTANTGELFF
d_call: -; v_call: TRBV21-1; clone_size: -; j_call: TRBJ1-1; cdr3_nt: TGTGCCAGCAGCAAATGGGTTGCGGGCCTTAACACTGAAGCTTTCTTT; cdr3_aa: CASSKWVAGLNTEAFF
d_call: -; v_call: TRBV7-2; clone_size: -; j_call: TRBJ2-7; cdr3_nt: TGTGCCAGCAGCTATGGACACACCTACGAGCAGTACTTC; cdr3_aa: CASSYGHTYEQYF
d_call: -; v_call: TRBV7-9; clone_size: -; j_call: TRBJ1-4; cdr3_nt: TGTGCCAGCAGCTACGATAGAACTAATGAAAAACTGTTTTTT; cdr3_aa: CASSYDRTNEKLFF
d_call: -; v_call: TRBV6-1; clone_size: once; j_call: TRBJ1-4; cdr3_nt: TGTGCCAGCAGTGATGTGGCGACAGGACGCGAAAAACTGTTTTTT; cdr3_aa: CASSDVATGREKLFF
d_call: -; v_call: TRBV27; clone_size: -; j_call: TRBJ2-3; cdr3_nt: TGTGCCAGCCGCGACTCCTACCTATACACAGATACGCAGTATTTT; cdr3_aa: CASRDSYLYTDTQYF
d_call: TRBD2; v_call: TRBV18; clone_size: -; j_call: TRBJ2-3; cdr3_nt: TGTGCCAGCTCACCACCAAGCGGGAGGGTCCCAGATACGCAGTATTTT; cdr3_aa: CASSPPSGRVPDTQYF
d_call: -; v_call: TRBV29-1; clone_size: many; j_call: TRBJ1-3; cdr3_nt: TGCAGCGTTGGCGCAGGGTCTGGAAACACCATATATTTT; cdr3_aa: CSVGAGSGNTIYF
d_call: TRBD2; v_call: TRBV7-9; clone_size: once; j_call: TRBJ2-3; cdr3_nt: TGTGCCAGCAGCTTGGGGGGTTCGGGAGGGGATACGCAGTATTTT; cdr3_aa: CASSLGGSGGDTQYF
d_call: -; v_call: TRBV3-1/TRBV3-2; clone_size: -; j_call: TRBJ1-1; cdr3_nt: TGTGCCAGCAGCCAAGGGGCAGTGAACACTGAAGCTTTCTTT; cdr3_aa: CASSQGAVNTEAFF
d_call: -; v_call: TRBV5-4; clone_size: -; j_call: TRBJ2-1; cdr3_nt: TGTGCCAGCAGCCCGGGAAGTTCCTACAATGAGCAGTTCTTC; cdr3_aa: CASSPGSSYNEQFF
d_call: -; v_call: TRBV20-1; clone_size: -; j_call: TRBJ2-2; cdr3_nt: TGCAGTGCTAGTTCTCGCACCGGGGAGCTGTTTTTT; cdr3_aa: CSASSRTGELFF
d_call: TRBD2; v_call: TRBV28; clone_size: -; j_call: TRBJ2-1; cdr3_nt: TGTGCCAGCAGTCTAAGCGGGAGAGGTGAGCAGTTCTTC; cdr3_aa: CASSLSGRGEQFF
d_call: -; v_call: TRBV11-3; clone_size: -; j_call: TRBJ2-7; cdr3_nt: TGTGCCAGCAGCCCCGGGACAAACTCCTACGAGCAGTACTTC; cdr3_aa: CASSPGTNSYEQYF
d_call: -; v_call: TRBV25-1; clone_size: -; j_call: TRBJ1-2; cdr3_nt: TGTGCCAGCAGAAAGGCATCAGGAGGAGGCTACACCTTC; cdr3_aa: CASRKASGGGYTF
d_call: TRBD1; v_call: TRBV19; clone_size: -; j_call: TRBJ1-5; cdr3_nt: TGTGCCACTGCCGGGACAGCATATCAGCCCCAGCATTTT; cdr3_aa: CATAGTAYQPQHF
d_call: TRBD2; v_call: TRBV7-9; clone_size: -; j_call: TRBJ2-2; cdr3_nt: TGTGCCAGCAGCGGAGGGAGGGTAGTCGGGGAGCTGTTTTTT; cdr3_aa: CASSGGRVVGELFF
d_call: TRBD1; v_call: TRBV7-8; clone_size: -; j_call: TRBJ1-2; cdr3_nt: TGTGCCAGCAGCTTAGCGGGGACAGGGGTCTATGGCTACACCTTC; cdr3_aa: CASSLAGTGVYGYTF
d_call: -; v_call: TRBV2; clone_size: -; j_call: TRBJ2-1; cdr3_nt: TGTGCCCTCACGTGGGGGGATAGGAATGAGCAGTTCTTC; cdr3_aa: CALTWGDRNEQFF
d_call: TRBD2; v_call: TRBV5-1; clone_size: -; j_call: TRBJ2-1; cdr3_nt: TGCGCCAGCAGCTTGTTGGCTAGCGGGAGCTATGAGCAGTTCTTC; cdr3_aa: CASSLLASGSYEQFF
d_call: -; v_call: TRBV5-1; clone_size: -; j_call: TRBJ2-3; cdr3_nt: TGCGCCAGCAGCTTTACTCCAGGGGGCACAGATACGCAGTATTTT; cdr3_aa: CASSFTPGGTDTQYF
d_call: -; v_call: TRBV29-1; clone_size: -; j_call: TRBJ2-3; cdr3_nt: TGCAGCGTTGCAGGGGACACAGCAGATACGCAGTATTTT; cdr3_aa: CSVAGDTADTQYF
d_call: -; v_call: TRBV7-2; clone_size: -; j_call: TRBJ2-5; cdr3_nt: TGTGCCAGCAGCTTACAAACAGGGCACCAAGAGACCCAGTACTTC; cdr3_aa: CASSLQTGHQETQYF
d_call: -; v_call: TRBV6-1; clone_size: -; j_call: TRBJ1-2; cdr3_nt: TGTGCCAGCAGTGAATTGGGGGGGAACTATGGCTACACCTTC; cdr3_aa: CASSELGGNYGYTF
d_call: TRBD2; v_call: TRBV6-5; clone_size: -; j_call: TRBJ2-1; cdr3_nt: TGTGCCAGCAGTTCCCCAGCGGGAGGGTGGGGTGATGAGCAGTTCTTC; cdr3_aa: CASSSPAGGWGDEQFF
d_call: TRBD1; v_call: TRBV3-1/TRBV3-2; clone_size: -; j_call: TRBJ2-1; cdr3_nt: TGTGCCAGCAGCCGTGGACAGGGTTACTTTTATAATGAGCAGTTCTTC; cdr3_aa: CASSRGQGYFYNEQFF
d_call: -; v_call: TRBV28; clone_size: -; j_call: TRBJ1-3; cdr3_nt: TGTGCCAGCGGCTCGGCAGGCTCTGGAAACACCATATATTTT; cdr3_aa: CASGSAGSGNTIYF
d_call: -; v_call: TRBV7-9; clone_size: -; j_call: TRBJ2-5; cdr3_nt: TGTGCCAGCAGCTTGGACCGAGGGAGTGTAGTCGAGACCCAGTACTTC; cdr3_aa: CASSLDRGSVVETQYF